The T cell receptor (beta chain) under discussion was sequenced for a study of T cells in localized non-small cell lung cancer. Overall study findings and caveats: When the top 100 tumor clones were examined, a median about 60 of them also appeared in the adjacent lung, which was paired and uninvolved. Patients showing higher blood T cell density tended to see longer overall survival.

The method was immunoSEQ multiplex PCR; TCRdb's version includes in-frame clones alone and lacks a portion of them. The sample includes tens of thousands of clones, 75% to 90% seen only once; the top ten take over 15%. Details on this clone: Its target is not known. Other DNA sequences from this sample encode an identical CDR3 as well.

The CDR3 extends over 14 amino acids. With V trimmed by 5 bases and J by 9 bases, 9 bases remained unmatched. The germline V gene has CDR1 MNHEY and CDR2 SVGAGI. This chain links TRBV6-5 with TRBJ2-1; TRBD1 matches at 8 bases. Here the sequenced sample was peripheral blood, taken before any cancer treatment. This sequence was found in a male donor aged 60 or over with stage III squamous cell lung carcinoma. CDR3 amino acids: CASSIGQGPIEQFF. The CDR3, as DNA: TGTGCCAGCAGTATCGGACAGGGACCGATTGAGCAGTTCTTC.